The present TCR beta chain was sequenced within a study of OX40 agonist ivuxolimab in advanced cancers. Study summary: The study gave patients intravenous ivuxolimab at 0.01 to 10 mg/kg every 2 weeks. Prior anti-PD-1, anti-PD-L1 or anti-CTLA-4 therapy was allowed; around 40% had some. Study outcomes and limitations: Within 6 weeks, CD4+ and CD8+ blood T cells expanded clonally at 0.1 to 3.0 mg/kg.

Remarks on this clone: As yet, its antigen is unknown.

Assay: immunoSEQ multiplex PCR; the TCRdb copy retains only in-frame clones and omits some. The table includes around 100,000 clones, just under 95% detected once. Germline CDR1 reads SGDLS; CDR2 reads YYNGEE. The V gene lost 2 bases and the J gene lost 7 bases, with 12 bases spanning the gap. The CDR3 length is 13 residues. The chain joins TRBV9 to TRBJ1-1, with D unclear. The sequencing used CD4+ or CD8+ T cells sorted from blood, collected in a trial of the OX40 agonist ivuxolimab. The receptor was derived from an adult with an advanced solid tumor such as melanoma, head and neck, liver or kidney cancer. CDR3 coding DNA: TGTGCCAGCAGCGTTGACCTGCAACGTGAAGCTTTCTTT. Translated: CASSVDLQREAFF.